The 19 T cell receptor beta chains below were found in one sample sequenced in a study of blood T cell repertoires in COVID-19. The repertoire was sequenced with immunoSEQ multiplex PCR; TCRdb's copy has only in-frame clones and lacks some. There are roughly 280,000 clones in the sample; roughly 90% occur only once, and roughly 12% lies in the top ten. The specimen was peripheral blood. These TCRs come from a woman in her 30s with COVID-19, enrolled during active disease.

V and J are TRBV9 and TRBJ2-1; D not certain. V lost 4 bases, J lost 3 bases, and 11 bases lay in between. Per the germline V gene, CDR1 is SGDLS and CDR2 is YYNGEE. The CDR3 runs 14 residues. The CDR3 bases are TGTGCCAGCAGCCCCAGTGGAGACTACAATGAGCAGTTCTTC. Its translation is CASSPSGDYNEQFF. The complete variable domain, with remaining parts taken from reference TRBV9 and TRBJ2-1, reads DSGVTQTPKHLITATGQRVTLRCSPRSGDLSVYWYQQSLDQGLQFLIQYYNGEERAKGNILERFSAQQFPDLHSELNLSSLELGDSALYFCASSPSGDYNEQFFGPGTRLTVL.

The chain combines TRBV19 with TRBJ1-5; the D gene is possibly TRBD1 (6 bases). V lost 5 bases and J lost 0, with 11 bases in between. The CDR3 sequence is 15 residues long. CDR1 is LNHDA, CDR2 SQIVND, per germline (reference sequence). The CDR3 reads CASSQGRNSNQPQHF. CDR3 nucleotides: TGTGCCAGTAGTCAGGGGCGGAATAGCAATCAGCCCCAGCATTTT.

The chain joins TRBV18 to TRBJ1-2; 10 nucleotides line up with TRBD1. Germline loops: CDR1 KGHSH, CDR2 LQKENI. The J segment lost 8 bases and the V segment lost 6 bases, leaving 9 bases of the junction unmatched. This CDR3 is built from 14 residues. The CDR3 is CASSISGTGVGYTF. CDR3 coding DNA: TGTGCCAGCTCGATTTCCGGGACAGGGGTAGGCTACACCTTC.

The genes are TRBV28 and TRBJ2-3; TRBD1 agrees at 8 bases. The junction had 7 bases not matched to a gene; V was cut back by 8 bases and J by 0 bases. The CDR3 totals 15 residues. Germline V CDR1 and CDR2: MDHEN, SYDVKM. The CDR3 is CASARQGFSTDTQYF. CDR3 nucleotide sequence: TGTGCCAGCGCCCGACAGGGGTTTAGCACAGATACGCAGTATTTT.

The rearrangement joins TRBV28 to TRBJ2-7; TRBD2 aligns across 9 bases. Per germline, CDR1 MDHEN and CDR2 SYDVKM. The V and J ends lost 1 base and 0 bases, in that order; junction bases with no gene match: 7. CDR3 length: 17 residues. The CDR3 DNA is TGTGCCAGCAGTTTATTAGGACTAGCGAGGAGCTCCTACGAGCAGTACTTC. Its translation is CASSLLGLARSSYEQYF.

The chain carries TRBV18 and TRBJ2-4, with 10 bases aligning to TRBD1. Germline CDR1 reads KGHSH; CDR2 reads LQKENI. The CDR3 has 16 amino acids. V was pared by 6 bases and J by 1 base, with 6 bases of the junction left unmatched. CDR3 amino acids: CASSMTGGFAKNIQYF. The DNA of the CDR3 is TGTGCCAGCTCTATGACAGGGGGCTTCGCCAAAAACATTCAGTACTTC.

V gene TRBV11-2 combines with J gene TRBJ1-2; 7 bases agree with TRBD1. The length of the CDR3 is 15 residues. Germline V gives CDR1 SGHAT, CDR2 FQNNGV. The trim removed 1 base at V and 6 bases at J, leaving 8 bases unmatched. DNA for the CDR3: TGTGCCAGCAGCTTAGTTGGAGGGGGCCTAGATGGCTACACCTTC. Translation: CASSLVGGGLDGYTF. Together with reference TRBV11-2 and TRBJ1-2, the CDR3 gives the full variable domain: EAGVAQSPRYKIIEKRQSVAFWCNPISGHATLYWYQQILGQGPKLLIQFQNNGVVDDSQLPKDRFSAERLKGVDSTLKIQPAKLEDSAVYLCASSLVGGGLDGYTFGSGTRLTVV.

The CDR3 DNA follows: TGTGCCAGCCAAGGACAGGAAAATCAGCCCCAGCATTTT. Translated, it gives CASQGQENQPQHF. The rearrangement joins TRBV2 to TRBJ1-5, with 7 bases matching TRBD1. The V and J ends lost 8 bases and 4 bases, in that order; junction bases with no gene match: 5. Per the germline V gene, CDR1 is SNHLY and CDR2 is FYNNEI. This CDR3 has 13 residues. The variable domain in full, with the rest retrieved from reference TRBV2 and TRBJ1-5, is EPEVTQTPSHQVTQMGQEVILRCVPISNHLYFYWYRQILGQKVEFLVSFYNNEISEKSEIFDDQFSVERPDGSNFTLKIRSTKLEDSAMYFCASQGQENQPQHFGDGTRLSIL.

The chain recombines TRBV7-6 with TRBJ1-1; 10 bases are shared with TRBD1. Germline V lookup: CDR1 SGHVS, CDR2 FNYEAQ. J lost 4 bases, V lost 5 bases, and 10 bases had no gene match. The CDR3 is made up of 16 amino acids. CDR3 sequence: CASSPPGTGVLTEAFF. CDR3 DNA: TGTGCCAGCAGCCCGCCCGGGACAGGGGTCCTCACTGAAGCTTTCTTT.

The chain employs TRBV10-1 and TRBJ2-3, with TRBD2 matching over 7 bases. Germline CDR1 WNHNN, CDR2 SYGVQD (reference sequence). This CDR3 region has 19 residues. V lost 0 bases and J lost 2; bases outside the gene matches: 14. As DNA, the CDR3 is TGCGCCAGCAGTGAGTCAAATGCGGGAGCTACGACCTTCACAGATACGCAGTATTTT. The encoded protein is CASSESNAGATTFTDTQYF.

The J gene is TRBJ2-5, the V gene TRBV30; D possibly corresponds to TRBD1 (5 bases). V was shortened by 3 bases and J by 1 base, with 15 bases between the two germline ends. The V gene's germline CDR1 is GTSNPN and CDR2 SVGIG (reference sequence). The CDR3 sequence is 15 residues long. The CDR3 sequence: CAWRDQQTAQETQYF. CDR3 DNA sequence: TGTGCCTGGAGGGACCAACAGACAGCCCAAGAGACCCAGTACTTC.

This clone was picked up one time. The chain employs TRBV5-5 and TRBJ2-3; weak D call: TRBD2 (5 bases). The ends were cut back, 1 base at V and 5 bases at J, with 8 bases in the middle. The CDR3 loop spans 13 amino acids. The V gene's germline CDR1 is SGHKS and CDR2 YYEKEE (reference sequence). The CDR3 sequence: CASSLLAEDTQYF. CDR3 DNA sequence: TGTGCCAGCAGCTTGCTAGCAGAAGATACGCAGTATTTT. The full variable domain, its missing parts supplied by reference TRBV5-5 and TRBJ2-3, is DAGVTQSPTHLIKTRGQQVTLRCSPISGHKSVSWYQQVLGQGPQFIFQYYEKEERGRGNFPDRFSARQFPNYSSELNVNALLLGDSALYLCASSLLAEDTQYFGPGTRLTVL.

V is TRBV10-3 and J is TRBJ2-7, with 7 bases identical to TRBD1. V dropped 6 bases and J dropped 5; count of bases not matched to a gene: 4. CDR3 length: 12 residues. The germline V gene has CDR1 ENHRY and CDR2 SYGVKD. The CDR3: CAISQTGNEQYF. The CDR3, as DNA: TGTGCCATCAGCCAGACAGGGAACGAGCAGTACTTC.

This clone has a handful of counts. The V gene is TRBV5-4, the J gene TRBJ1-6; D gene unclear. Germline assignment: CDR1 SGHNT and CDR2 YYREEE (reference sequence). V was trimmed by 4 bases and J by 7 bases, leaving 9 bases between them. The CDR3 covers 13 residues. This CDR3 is CASSPRLNSPLHF. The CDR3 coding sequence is TGTGCCAGCAGCCCCCGACTCAATTCACCCCTCCACTTT.

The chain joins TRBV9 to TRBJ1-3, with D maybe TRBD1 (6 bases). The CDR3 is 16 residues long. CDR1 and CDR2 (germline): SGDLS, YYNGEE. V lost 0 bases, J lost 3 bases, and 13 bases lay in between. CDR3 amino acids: CASSVASQGFGNTIYF. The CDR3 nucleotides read TGTGCCAGCAGCGTAGCATCCCAGGGGTTTGGAAACACCATATATTTT.

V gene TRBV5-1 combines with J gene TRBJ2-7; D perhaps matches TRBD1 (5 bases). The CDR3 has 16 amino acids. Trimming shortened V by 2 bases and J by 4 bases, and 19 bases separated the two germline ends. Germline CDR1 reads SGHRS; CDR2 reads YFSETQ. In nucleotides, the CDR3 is TGCGCCAGCAGCTTAGGGCTAGACAGAAGGTTTTACGAGCAGTACTTC. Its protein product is CASSLGLDRRFYEQYF.

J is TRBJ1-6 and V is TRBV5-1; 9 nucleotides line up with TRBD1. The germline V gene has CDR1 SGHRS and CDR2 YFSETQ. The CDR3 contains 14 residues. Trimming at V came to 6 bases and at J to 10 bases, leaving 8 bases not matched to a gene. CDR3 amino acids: CASTTGTGPSPLHF. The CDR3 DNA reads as TGCGCCAGCACAACCGGGACAGGGCCCTCACCCCTCCACTTT. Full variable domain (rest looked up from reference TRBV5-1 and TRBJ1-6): KAGVTQTPRYLIKTRGQQVTLSCSPISGHRSVSWYQQTPGQGLQFLFEYFSETQRNKGNFPGRFSGRQFSNSRSEMNVSTLELGDSALYLCASTTGTGPSPLHFGNGTRLTVT.

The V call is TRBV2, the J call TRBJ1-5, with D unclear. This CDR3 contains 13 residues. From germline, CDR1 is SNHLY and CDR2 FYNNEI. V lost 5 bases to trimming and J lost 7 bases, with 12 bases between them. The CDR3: CASSWGEEQPQHF. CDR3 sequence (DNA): TGTGCCAGCAGTTGGGGAGAGGAGCAGCCCCAGCATTTT.

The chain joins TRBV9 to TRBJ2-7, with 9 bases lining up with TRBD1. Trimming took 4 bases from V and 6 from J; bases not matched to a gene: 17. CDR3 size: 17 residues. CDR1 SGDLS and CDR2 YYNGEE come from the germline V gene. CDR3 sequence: CASSSENSGTGMSEQYF. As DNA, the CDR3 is TGTGCCAGCAGCTCCGAGAATAGTGGGACAGGGATGAGCGAGCAGTACTTC.